Listed here are 3 T cell receptor beta chains from one sample, sequenced in a study of human T cells and chemical hapten exposure. Time point here: healthy volunteer bleed at 6 weeks. Total RNA was extracted from unfractionated whole blood. MiXCR, run by TCRdb on the RACE reads, gives a single entry per CDR3 protein. This table holds 65,000 or so distinct CDR3 sequences, 6% to 7% found once. The source material was whole blood. Every receptor here comes from a female donor in good health. Some clones in this sample may be carry-over from other donors' samples.

This clonotype was counted many times. The chain uses TRBV7-2 and TRBJ2-5; no clear D gene. The CDR3 is 12 residues long. Germline-derived CDR1 and CDR2 are SGHTA and FQGNSA. Trimming removed 2 bases from V and 4 bases from J, with 5 bases in between. The CDR3 loop reads CASSLLRETQYF. Here the CDR3 DNA reads TGTGCCAGCAGCTTACTCAGAGAGACCCAGTACTTC.

The CDR3 region has the DNA TGTGCCACCAGCGGACAGGGTCGCACAGATACGCAGTATTTT. Its translation is CATSGQGRTDTQYF. This chain uses TRBV15 with TRBJ2-3; 8 bases fit TRBD1. The CDR3 loop spans 14 amino acids. Per the germline V gene, CDR1 is LNHNV and CDR2 is YYDKDF (reference sequence). The ends lost 5 bases at V and 1 base at J; junction bases unmatched: 2.

The gene calls are TRBV27 and TRBJ1-5; D uncertain. Per germline, CDR1 MNHEY and CDR2 SMNVEV (reference sequence). This CDR3 has 15 residues. Between the trimmed V and J ends, which lost 1 base and 0 bases, there was a span of 7 bases. CDR3 bases: TGTGCCAGCAGTTTATACGGGGTTAGCAATCAGCCCCAGCATTTT. Its protein product is CASSLYGVSNQPQHF.